These 3 T cell receptor beta chains were sequenced from one sample in a study of cytomegalovirus exposure and HLA in healthy donors. The PCR employed 60 Vbeta primers together with 13 Jbeta primers. Produced via immunoSEQ multiplex PCR; TCRdb's table is partial and in-frame only. Here the sample spans about 120,000 clones, 80% being singletons. Sequenced sample: PBMCs. Receptors originate from a female donor in good health and CMV-seronegative.

J is TRBJ2-1 and V is TRBV7-2, with 11 bases fitting TRBD2. After removal of 2 bases from V and 6 bases from J, the junction contained 6 bases not matched to a gene. Germline CDR1 reads SGHTA; CDR2 reads FQGNSA. This CDR3 spans 16 amino acids. The CDR3 protein is CASSLLVAGGGNEQFF. The CDR3 region has the DNA TGTGCCAGCAGCTTATTGGTAGCGGGAGGGGGCAATGAGCAGTTCTTC.

This clone occurred a few times. The V and J genes are TRBV27 and TRBJ2-3; TRBD2 aligns across 8 bases. V lost 6 bases and J lost 2; bases outside the gene matches: 7. The CDR3 extends over 15 amino acids. The germline CDR1 and CDR2 sequences are MNHEY and SMNVEV (reference sequence). The CDR3 region has the DNA TGTGCCAGCAGGAGAGGACTAGCCAACACAGATACGCAGTATTTT. Protein: CASRRGLANTDTQYF.

V is TRBV19 and J is TRBJ1-5; 9 bases line up with TRBD1. Germline V gene data show CDR1 as LNHDA and CDR2 as SQIVND (reference sequence). This CDR3 contains 16 residues. J gave up 5 bases and V 6 bases, and 11 bases lay outside the gene matches. The CDR3 sequence is CASSPSWDRDDQPQHF. The CDR3 DNA is TGTGCCAGTAGCCCGTCGTGGGACAGGGATGATCAGCCCCAGCATTTT.